This T cell receptor beta chain was recorded in a study of T-cell reconstitution after alpha-beta-depleted transplantation in children. Preparing the TCRbeta library involved the use of unique molecular identifiers. TCRdb fed the PCR reads into MiXCR, producing one record per CDR3 protein. The sample has about 24,000 distinct CDR3 sequences, approximately 11% seen once. This clonotype was seen repeatedly, ten times or more. The CDR3 has 13 residues. V was trimmed by 3 bases and J by 9 bases, leaving 15 bases between them. Per germline, CDR1 SGHRS and CDR2 YFSETQ. V and J are TRBV5-1 and TRBJ2-5; D might be TRBD2 (6 bases). This receptor was taken from a human donor who donated a stem cell graft to a child with chronic granulomatous disease. The specimen comprised PBMCs from the stem cell graft donor, sampled from the stem cell graft. CDR3 loop: CASSSQDAGPQYF. CDR3 in DNA: TGCGCCAGCAGCTCTCAGGACGCGGGGCCCCAGTACTTC.